This T cell receptor beta chain emerged from a study of identical twins. General observations from the study: Twin pairs had excess sharing that was weaker in beta out-of-frame sequences.

Many counts were recorded for this clonotype. What it binds is not known. The germline V gene has CDR1 SEHNR and CDR2 FQNEAQ (reference sequence). V gave up 1 base and J gave up 1 base; unmatched junction bases: 3. There are 15 residues in the CDR3. TCRdb itself ran the 5' RACE reads through MiXCR, one entry per CDR3 protein. This table has 450,000 to 650,000 distinct CDR3 sequences, 9.6% appearing once. A further study also used this sample, focusing on yellow fever vaccine responses in identical twins. That investigation notes: Each twin's T cell response to the vaccine was reported to look partly convergent and partly personalized.

This TCR was sampled from a woman aged 18-29 years in good health. Sequencing input: PBMCs. The chain couples TRBV7-9 to TRBJ2-7; 8 nucleotides match TRBD2. CDR3 sequence reads: CASSLDSSGSYEQYF. The CDR3 region has the DNA TGTGCCAGCAGCTTAGATTCTAGCGGGTCCTACGAGCAGTACTTC.